These 13 T cell receptor beta chains originate from one sample sequenced in a study of T cell responses to AZD1222 COVID-19 vaccine. The assay was immunoSEQ multiplex PCR, and TCRdb's table has in-frame clones only and misses some. The data hold approximately 130,000 clones, with 85% to 95% observed a single time. Sample: peripheral blood, taken on day 0 of AZD1222 vaccination. The receptors shown here come from an adult in good health.

The gene calls are TRBV6-1 and TRBJ2-1, with 8 bases that match TRBD2. The germline CDR1 and CDR2 sequences are MNHNS and SASEGT. This CDR3 comprises 15 residues. V was clipped by 3 bases and J by 3 bases; unmatched bases: 4. CDR3 in DNA: TGTGCCAGCAGTGAGGCCGGGACTAGCTACAATGAGCAGTTCTTC. Translation: CASSEAGTSYNEQFF.

The chain's CDR3 is CASSPTGTNEKLFF. The CDR3 region has the DNA TGTGCCAGCTCACCGACAGGCACTAATGAAAAACTGTTTTTT. V usage is TRBV18 and J usage is TRBJ1-4; possible D gene TRBD1, 6 bases. The CDR3 has 14 amino acids. The V end was cut by 3 bases, the J end by 2 bases, with 7 bases between. Germline lookup yields CDR1 KGHSH and CDR2 LQKENI.

The gene calls are TRBV6-6 and TRBJ2-5, with 8 bases aligning to TRBD2. V dropped 4 bases and J dropped 7; count of bases not matched to a gene: 11. The germline V gene encodes CDR1 MNHNY and CDR2 SVGAGI (reference sequence). This CDR3 has 15 amino acids. CDR3: CASSLGLEGGGTQYF. For the CDR3, the DNA is TGTGCCAGCAGTTTGGGACTAGAAGGGGGTGGGACCCAGTACTTC.

The chain employs TRBV10-1 and TRBJ2-3; D unresolved. This CDR3 has 15 residues. Germline values: CDR1 WNHNN, CDR2 SYGVQD (reference sequence). Trimming took off 0 bases at V and 4 bases at J, with 11 bases between the two ends. CDR3 sequence: CASSESKIFADTQYF. In DNA form, the CDR3 reads TGCGCCAGCAGTGAGTCAAAAATTTTCGCAGATACGCAGTATTTT.

This clone was counted once. The chain employs TRBV9 and TRBJ2-2, with D tentatively TRBD1 or TRBD2 (5 bases each). The V end was cut by 0 bases, the J end by 2 bases, with 14 bases between. CDR1 and CDR2 (germline): SGDLS, YYNGEE. The CDR3 consists of 17 residues. CDR3 DNA sequence: TGTGCCAGCAGCGTAGTGGGGGTAGCCTCAAACACCGGGGAGCTGTTTTTT. Translation gives CASSVVGVASNTGELFF.

The chain uses TRBV4-1 and TRBJ2-5; 7 bases fit TRBD2. J lost 2 bases, V lost 4 bases, and 10 bases had no gene match. This CDR3 comprises 16 residues. Germline V lookup: CDR1 MGHRA, CDR2 YSYEKL. CDR3 sequence: CASSLRLGEGQETQYF. DNA for the CDR3: TGCGCCAGCAGCCTCCGCCTGGGGGAGGGACAAGAGACCCAGTACTTC.

The chain combines TRBV12-5 with TRBJ1-6, with D maybe TRBD1 (6 bases). Germline assignment: CDR1 LGHNT and CDR2 FRNRAP. The CDR3 consists of 17 residues. V was clipped by 1 base and J by 5 bases, with 15 bases between them. The CDR3 nucleotides read TGTGCTAGTGGTTTGGCCCCGGACAGTTCACATAATTCACCCCTCCACTTT. Translated: CASGLAPDSSHNSPLHF.

V usage is TRBV7-3 and J usage is TRBJ2-1; TRBD1 might be the D (6 bases). This CDR3 has 15 residues. Trimming took 8 bases from V and 4 from J, leaving 18 bases between them. The V gene's germline CDR1 is SGHTA and CDR2 FQGTGA. CDR3 amino acids: CASAPGARGYNEQFF. The DNA of the CDR3 is TGTGCCAGCGCCCCCGGGGCCAGGGGATACAATGAGCAGTTCTTC.

The chain links TRBV10-3 to TRBJ1-2; no definite D call. Germline CDR1 reads ENHRY; CDR2 reads SYGVKD. The CDR3 consists of 14 residues. Trimming shortened V by 2 bases and J by 7 bases, and 14 bases separated the two germline ends. As DNA, the CDR3 is TGTGCCATCAGTGAGATGGTGGGTTTAAGTGGCTACACCTTC. Protein sequence: CAISEMVGLSGYTF.

The genes are TRBV6-4 and TRBJ1-5; weak D call: TRBD1 (5 bases). Trimming shortened V by 3 bases and J by 7 bases, and 16 bases separated the two germline ends. The CDR3 spans 15 residues. In germline, CDR1 is MRHNA, CDR2 SNTAGT. In nucleotides, the CDR3 is TGTGCCAGCAGTGAAGGTTTAAGGGGAAACCAGCCCCAGCATTTT. It translates to CASSEGLRGNQPQHF.

This chain joins TRBV12-5 and TRBJ1-1; 8 bases fit TRBD1. The germline CDR1 and CDR2 sequences are LGHNT and FRNRAP. Losses at the gene ends were 5 bases for V and 6 bases for J; bases not matched to a gene: 8. The CDR3 has 14 residues. The CDR3 loop is CASGHGQGTAEAFF. DNA of the CDR3: TGTGCTAGTGGTCATGGACAGGGAACCGCTGAAGCTTTCTTT.

V usage is TRBV3-1 (or the pseudogene TRBV3-2) and J usage is TRBJ1-1; D ambiguous. The germline V gene encodes CDR1 LGHDT and CDR2 YNNKEL (reference sequence). The CDR3 totals 13 residues. V gave up 7 bases and J gave up 8 bases, with 17 bases separating them. Here the CDR3 DNA reads TGTGCCAGCACCTCCCCTGGGAGGGAAGAAGCTTTCTTT. The encoded protein is CASTSPGREEAFF.

The CDR3 bases are TGTGCCAGCAGTCCGCAACCGGGAGGGCCCACTGAAGCTTTCTTT. This gives the protein CASSPQPGGPTEAFF. This chain connects TRBV28 to TRBJ1-1; D unclear. CDR1 is MDHEN and CDR2 is SYDVKM in the germline V gene. The V gene lost 5 bases and the J gene lost 4 bases, with 17 bases spanning the gap. This CDR3 spans 15 amino acids.